The T cell receptor (beta chain) under discussion was sequenced for a study of low-dose radiotherapy and immunotherapy resistance in tumors. On the study more broadly: Every 2 weeks, cohort 1 got 0.5 Gy, reaching 6.5 Gy to the planning target volume. Intravenous ipilimumab 1 mg/kg every six weeks was given with nivolumab 240 mg every two weeks.

Many counts were recorded for this clonotype. The ends lost 6 bases at V and 4 bases at J; junction bases unmatched: 9. The CDR3 runs 15 residues. Per germline, CDR1 SQVTM and CDR2 ANQGSEA. The time point: before trial treatment. Primers targeting TRAV and TRBV primed first-strand cDNA, covering alpha and beta chains. TCRs were put through roughly 19 PCR cycles of amplification with Phusion. A constant-region primer and the V-primer adapter served as the primer pair. From the reads, TCRdb called clonotypes with MiXCR, one entry per CDR3 protein. The sample lists about 89,000 distinct CDR3 sequences, around 9.2% occurring once.

V usage is TRBV29-1 and J usage is TRBJ2-7, with 13 bases lining up with TRBD2. Sequencing was performed on PBMCs, taken before treatment. The TCR was taken from a male donor with prostate cancer. CDR3 in DNA: TGCAGCGTCGGTGGCACTAGCGGGAGGGGATACGAGCAGTACTTC. Translated: CSVGGTSGRGYEQYF.